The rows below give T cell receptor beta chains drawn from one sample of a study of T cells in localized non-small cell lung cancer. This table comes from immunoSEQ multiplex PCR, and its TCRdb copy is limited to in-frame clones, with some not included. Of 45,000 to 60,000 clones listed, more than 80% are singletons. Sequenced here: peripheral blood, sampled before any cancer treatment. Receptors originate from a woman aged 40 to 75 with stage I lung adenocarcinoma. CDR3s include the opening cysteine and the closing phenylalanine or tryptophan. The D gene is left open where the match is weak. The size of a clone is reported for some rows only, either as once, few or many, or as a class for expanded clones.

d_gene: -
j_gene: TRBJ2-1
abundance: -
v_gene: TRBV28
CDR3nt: TGTGCCAGCAGTAAAAGGGAAAGCTCCTACAATGAGCAGTTCTTC
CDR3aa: CASSKRESSYNEQFF

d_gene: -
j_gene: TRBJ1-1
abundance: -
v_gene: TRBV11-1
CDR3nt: TGTGCCAGCAGCCCATCCGGGGAAGGCACTGAAGCTTTCTTT
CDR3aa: CASSPSGEGTEAFF

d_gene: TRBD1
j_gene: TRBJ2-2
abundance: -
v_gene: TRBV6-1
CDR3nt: TGTGCCAGCAGTGCTTACAGGGGTTTCCGGACCGGGGAGCTGTTTTTT
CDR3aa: CASSAYRGFRTGELFF

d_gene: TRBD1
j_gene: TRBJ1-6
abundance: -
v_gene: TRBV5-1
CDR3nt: TGCGCCAGCAGCTTGGGGGACAGCTCCTATAATTCACCCCTCCACTTT
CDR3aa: CASSLGDSSYNSPLHF

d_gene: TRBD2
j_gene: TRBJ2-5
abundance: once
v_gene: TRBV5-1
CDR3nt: TGCGCCAGCAGCTCGACTAGCGGGGGTGTCGGGGAGACCCAGTACTTC
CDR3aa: CASSSTSGGVGETQYF

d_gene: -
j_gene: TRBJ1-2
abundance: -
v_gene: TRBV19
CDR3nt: TGTGCCAGTAGCCAGGGATTCGGTGGGGTATATGGCTACACCTTC
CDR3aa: CASSQGFGGVYGYTF

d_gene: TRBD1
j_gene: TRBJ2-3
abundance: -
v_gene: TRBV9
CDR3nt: TGTGCCAGCAGCGTTGGACTCACTGGGACAGGGGCGCAGTATTTT
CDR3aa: CASSVGLTGTGAQYF

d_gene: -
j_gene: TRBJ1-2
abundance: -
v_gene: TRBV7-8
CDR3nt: TGTGCCAGCAGCTTAGCCGGACTTGCTACAGGTCCCTATGGCTACACCTTC
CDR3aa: CASSLAGLATGPYGYTF

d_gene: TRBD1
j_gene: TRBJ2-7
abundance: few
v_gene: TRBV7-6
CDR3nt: TGTGCCAGCAGCACTAACAGGGGCTCCTACGAGCAGTACTTC
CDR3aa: CASSTNRGSYEQYF

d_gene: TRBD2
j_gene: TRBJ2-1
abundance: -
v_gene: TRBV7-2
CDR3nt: TGTGCCAGCAGCTTAAGAGCAGGACTAGCCGTCAATGAGCAGTTCTTC
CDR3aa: CASSLRAGLAVNEQFF

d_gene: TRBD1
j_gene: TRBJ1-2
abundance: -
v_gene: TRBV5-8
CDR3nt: TGTGCCAGCATCCCGGGACAGGGGGTGTTTGGCTACACCTTC
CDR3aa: CASIPGQGVFGYTF

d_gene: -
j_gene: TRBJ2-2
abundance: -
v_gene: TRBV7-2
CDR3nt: TGTGCCAGCAGCTTCCCCGGGGAGTTAAATACCGGGGAGCTGTTTTTT
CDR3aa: CASSFPGELNTGELFF

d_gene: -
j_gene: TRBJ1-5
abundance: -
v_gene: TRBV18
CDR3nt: TGTGCCAGCTCCCTCGGGTTCGGTGATAGCAATCAGCCCCAGCATTTT
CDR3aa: CASSLGFGDSNQPQHF

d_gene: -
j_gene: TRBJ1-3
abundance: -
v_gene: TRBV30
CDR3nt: TGTGCCTGGAGACCGCCGGGAGGAGGAAACACCATATATTTT
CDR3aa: CAWRPPGGGNTIYF

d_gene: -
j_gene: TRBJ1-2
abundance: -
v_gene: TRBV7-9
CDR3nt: TGTGCCAGCAGCTCAATGGAGGGCACGAACTATGGCTACACCTTC
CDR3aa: CASSSMEGTNYGYTF

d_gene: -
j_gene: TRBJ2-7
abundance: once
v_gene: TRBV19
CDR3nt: TGTGCCAGTAGTATGACCCCCACCGGGACACGAGCCTACGAGCAGTACTTC
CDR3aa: CASSMTPTGTRAYEQYF

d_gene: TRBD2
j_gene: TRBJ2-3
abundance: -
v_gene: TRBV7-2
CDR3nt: TGTGCCAGCAGCTTAGGGGTCGGTGCGGGGGCAGATACGCAGTATTTT
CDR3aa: CASSLGVGAGADTQYF

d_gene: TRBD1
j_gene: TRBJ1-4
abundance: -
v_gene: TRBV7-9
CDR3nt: TGTGCCAGCAGCTTAGGTCGGGACAGGGGCCCCCCGTGGGGTGAAAAACTGTTTTTT
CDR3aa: CASSLGRDRGPPWGEKLFF

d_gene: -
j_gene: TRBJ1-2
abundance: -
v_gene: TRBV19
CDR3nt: TGTGCCAGTAGTGCCCTTGAAGAGGGGGTCTACACCTTC
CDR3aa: CASSALEEGVYTF

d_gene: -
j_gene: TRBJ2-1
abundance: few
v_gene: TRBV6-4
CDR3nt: TGTGCCAGCAGTGGGGACGGGGAGGCAGGTGAGCAGTTCTTC
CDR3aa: CASSGDGEAGEQFF

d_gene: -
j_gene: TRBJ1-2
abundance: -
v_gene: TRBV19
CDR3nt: TGTGCCAGTAGTTCGGTCTATGGCTACACCTTC
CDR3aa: CASSSVYGYTF

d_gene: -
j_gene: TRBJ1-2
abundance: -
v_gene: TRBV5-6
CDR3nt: TGTGCCAGCAGCGCTCCGGGACGGATCCTCTATGGCTACACCTTC
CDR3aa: CASSAPGRILYGYTF

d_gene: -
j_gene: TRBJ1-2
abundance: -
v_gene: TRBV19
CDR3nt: TGTGCCAGTAGCCAAAGACCCACAGGGATCGGCTATGGCTACACCTTC
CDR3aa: CASSQRPTGIGYGYTF

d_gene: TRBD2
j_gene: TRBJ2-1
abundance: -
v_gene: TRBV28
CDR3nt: TGTGCCAGCAGTGTTTCGGGGGGTTCCTATGAGCAGTTCTTC
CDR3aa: CASSVSGGSYEQFF